This note documents a single T cell receptor beta chain sequence. The record originates from a study of tumor-infiltrating lymphocytes in oesophageal squamous cell carcinoma. TCRdb reprocessed the PCR reads with MiXCR, giving one entry per CDR3 protein. The sample includes over 8,000 distinct CDR3 sequences, around 58% of them seen just once. The origin of this receptor is a female donor with esophageal squamous cell carcinoma. The sequencing sample was made of esophageal tumor tissue.

The CDR3 reads CASSLGGGGTDTQYF. In DNA, the CDR3 is TGTGCCAGCAGCTTAGGAGGGGGAGGAACAGATACGCAGTATTTT. J is TRBJ2-3 and V is TRBV11-3, with D perhaps given as TRBD1 or TRBD2 (6 bases each). The germline CDR1 and CDR2 sequences are SGHNT and YENEEA. The CDR3 spans 15 residues. Trimming removed 1 base at V and 3 bases at J, with 11 bases between.